This TCR beta chain was sequenced during a study of patients and donors after allogeneic stem cell transplantation. This clonotype was seen only a few times. TCRdb processed the RT-PCR reads anew with MiXCR; each CDR3 protein has one entry. The sample has 400,000 to 450,000 distinct CDR3 sequences, under 20% seen once; the top ten hold 7% to 7.5%. Deletions cut 4 bases from V and 0 bases from J, with 10 bases between. The CDR3 is 15 residues long. The germline V gene encodes CDR1 MNHEY and CDR2 SVGEGT. This sequence was found in a human donor who was either an allogeneic HSCT recipient or a stem cell or donor lymphocyte infusion donor (not recorded which). It is not recorded whose cells these are; they may come from a transplant donor. Specimen: blood, either unsorted or a sorted T cell fraction (not recorded which). The chain recombines TRBV6-2 or TRBV6-3 with TRBJ1-3, with D possibly matching TRBD1 (5 bases). Written as DNA, the CDR3 is TGTGCCAGCAGTTCAACAGGAGACTCTGGAAACACCATATATTTT. It translates to CASSSTGDSGNTIYF.